This section outlines one T cell receptor beta chain sequence together with its context. This record comes from a study of blood T cell repertoires in COVID-19. Study-level information: COVID-19 samples, acute and convalescent, were from the United States, Italy and Spain.

Participants had their cohort set by participant-reported clinical history. Original handling: Researchers report that nucleated cell counts were estimated from reference gene primer amplification. The method was immunoSEQ multiplex PCR; TCRdb's version includes in-frame clones alone and lacks a portion of them. D and trimming were read from the DNA, whereas the V and J calls and clone size are those reported in that table. The sample yields some 290,000 clones, just over 90% seen once. CDR1 is SGHAT and CDR2 is FQNNGV in the germline V gene. The CDR3 is made up of 12 amino acids. Trimming cost V 6 bases and J 8 bases, with 13 bases left between them.

The receptor was derived from a woman in her thirties or forties with acute COVID-19. Sequencing was done on a sample of PBMCs or T cells enriched from blood (not recorded which). The chain is built from TRBV11-2 and TRBJ1-1; no clear D gene. The CDR3 bases are TGTGCCAGCAGTCCTTTATCTCGGGAAGCTTTCTTT. Encoded protein: CASSPLSREAFF.